This TCR beta chain was profiled in a study of CD8 T cells in Susac syndrome. Patients with stable or active relapsing-remitting disease, all of them treatment-naive, made up the multiple sclerosis controls. In contrast to the negatively isolated CD8+ and CD4+ T cells, TEMRA cells were FACS-enriched. Reverse transcription of about 0.5 to 1 ug RNA was carried out with random hexamers. Amplification of TCR beta CDR3 by immunoSEQ multiplex PCR spanned 54 Vbeta and 13 Jbeta. TCRdb reprocessed the immunoSEQ multiplex PCR reads with MiXCR, giving one entry per CDR3 protein. This table has 250,000 to 350,000 distinct CDR3 sequences, roughly 81% appearing once. Germline V gene data show CDR1 as KGHDR and CDR2 as SFDVKD. CDR3 length: 14 residues. V was clipped by 8 bases and J by 5 bases, with 14 bases between them.

This receptor was identified in a human donor with multiple sclerosis. The specimen was CD8+ T cells from PBMCs. The chain combines TRBV24-1 with TRBJ2-2, with D possibly TRBD1 on 6 matching bases. The CDR3 loop is CATTSGDGTGELFF. CDR3 nucleotide sequence: TGTGCCACCACATCAGGGGACGGGACCGGGGAGCTGTTTTTT.